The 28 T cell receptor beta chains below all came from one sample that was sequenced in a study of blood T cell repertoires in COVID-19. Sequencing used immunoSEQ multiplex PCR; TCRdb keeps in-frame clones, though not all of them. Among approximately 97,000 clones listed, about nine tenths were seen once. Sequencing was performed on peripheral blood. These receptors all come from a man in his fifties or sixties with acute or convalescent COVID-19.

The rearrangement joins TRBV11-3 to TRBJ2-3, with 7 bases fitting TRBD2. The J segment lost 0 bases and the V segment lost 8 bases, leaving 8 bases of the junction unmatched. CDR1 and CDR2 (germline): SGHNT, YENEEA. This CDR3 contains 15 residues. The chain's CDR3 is CASAGGGDSTDTQYF. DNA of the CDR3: TGTGCCAGCGCCGGGGGAGGGGATAGCACAGATACGCAGTATTTT. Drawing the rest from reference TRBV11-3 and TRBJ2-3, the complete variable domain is EAGVVQSPRYKIIEKKQPVAFWCNPISGHNTLYWYLQNLGQGPELLIRYENEEAVDDSQLPKDRFSAERLKGVDSTLKIQPAELGDSAVYLCASAGGGDSTDTQYFGPGTRLTVL.

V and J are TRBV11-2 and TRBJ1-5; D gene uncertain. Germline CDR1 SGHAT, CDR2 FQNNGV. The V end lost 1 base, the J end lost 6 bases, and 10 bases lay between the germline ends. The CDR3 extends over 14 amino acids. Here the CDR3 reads CASSLGRFSQPQHF. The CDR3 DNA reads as TGTGCCAGCAGCTTAGGTCGGTTTTCTCAGCCCCAGCATTTT.

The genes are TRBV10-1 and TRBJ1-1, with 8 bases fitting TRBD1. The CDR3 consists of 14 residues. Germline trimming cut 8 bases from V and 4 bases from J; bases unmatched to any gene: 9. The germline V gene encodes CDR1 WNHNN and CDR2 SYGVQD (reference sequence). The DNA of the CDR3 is TGCGCCAGCGGCCCAGGGGGCAAAGGCACTGAAGCTTTCTTT. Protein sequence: CASGPGGKGTEAFF.

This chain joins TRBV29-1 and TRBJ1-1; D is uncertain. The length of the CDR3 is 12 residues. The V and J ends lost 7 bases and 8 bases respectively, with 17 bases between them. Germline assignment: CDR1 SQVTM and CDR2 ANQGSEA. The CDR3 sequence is CSAGFNTGEAFF. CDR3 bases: TGCAGCGCCGGGTTTAACACGGGGGAAGCTTTCTTT.

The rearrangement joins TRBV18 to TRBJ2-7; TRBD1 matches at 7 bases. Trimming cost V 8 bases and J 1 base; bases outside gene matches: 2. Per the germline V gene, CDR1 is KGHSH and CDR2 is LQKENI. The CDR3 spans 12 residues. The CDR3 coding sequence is TGTGCCAGCCGGGGACAGTCCTACGAGCAGTACGTC. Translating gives CASRGQSYEQYV.

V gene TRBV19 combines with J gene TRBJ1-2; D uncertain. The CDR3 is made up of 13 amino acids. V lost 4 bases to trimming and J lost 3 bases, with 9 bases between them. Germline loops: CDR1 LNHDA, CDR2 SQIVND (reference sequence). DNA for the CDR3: TGTGCCAGTAGTAGTGGCGGTTACTATGGCTACACCTTC. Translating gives CASSSGGYYGYTF.

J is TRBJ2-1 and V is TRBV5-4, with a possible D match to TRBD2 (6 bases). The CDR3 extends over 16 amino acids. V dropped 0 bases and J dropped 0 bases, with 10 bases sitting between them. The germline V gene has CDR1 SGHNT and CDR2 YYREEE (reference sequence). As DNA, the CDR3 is TGTGCCAGCAGCTTGGCATCGGGGGACTCCTACAATGAGCAGTTCTTC. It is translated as CASSLASGDSYNEQFF.

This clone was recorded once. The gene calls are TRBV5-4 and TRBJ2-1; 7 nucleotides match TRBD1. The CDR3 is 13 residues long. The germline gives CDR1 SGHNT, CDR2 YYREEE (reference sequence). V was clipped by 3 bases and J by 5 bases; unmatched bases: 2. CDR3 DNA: TGTGCCAGCAGCTCGGGGACAGACAATGAGCAGTTCTTC. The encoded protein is CASSSGTDNEQFF.

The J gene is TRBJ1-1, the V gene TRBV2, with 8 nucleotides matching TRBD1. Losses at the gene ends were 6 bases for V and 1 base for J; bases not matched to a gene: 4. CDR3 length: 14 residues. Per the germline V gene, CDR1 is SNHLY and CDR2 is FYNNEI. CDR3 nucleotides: TGTGCCAGCAGCGAACAGGGGGGGAACACTGAAGCTTTCTTT. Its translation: CASSEQGGNTEAFF.

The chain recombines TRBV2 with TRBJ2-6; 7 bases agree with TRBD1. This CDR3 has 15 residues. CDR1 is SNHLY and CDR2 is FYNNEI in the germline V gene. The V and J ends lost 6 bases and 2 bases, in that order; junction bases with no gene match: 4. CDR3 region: CASRGDRAGANVLTF. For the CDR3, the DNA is TGTGCCAGCAGGGGTGACAGGGCTGGGGCCAACGTCCTGACTTTC. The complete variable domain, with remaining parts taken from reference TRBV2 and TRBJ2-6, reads EPEVTQTPSHQVTQMGQEVILRCVPISNHLYFYWYRQILGQKVEFLVSFYNNEISEKSEIFDDQFSVERPDGSNFTLKIRSTKLEDSAMYFCASRGDRAGANVLTFGAGSRLTVL.

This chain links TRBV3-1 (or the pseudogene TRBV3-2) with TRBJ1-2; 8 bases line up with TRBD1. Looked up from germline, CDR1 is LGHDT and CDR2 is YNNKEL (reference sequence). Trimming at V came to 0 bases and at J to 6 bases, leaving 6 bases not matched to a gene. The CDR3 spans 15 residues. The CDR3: CASSQDLAGGNGYTF. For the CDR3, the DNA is TGTGCCAGCAGCCAAGACTTAGCAGGGGGCAATGGCTACACCTTC.

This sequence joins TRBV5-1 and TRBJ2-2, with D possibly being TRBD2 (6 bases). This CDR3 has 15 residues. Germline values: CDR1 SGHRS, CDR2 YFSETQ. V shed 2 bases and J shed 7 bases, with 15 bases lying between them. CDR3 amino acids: CASSFSGSADGELFF. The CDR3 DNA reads TGCGCCAGCAGCTTTAGCGGCAGTGCGGACGGGGAGCTGTTTTTT.

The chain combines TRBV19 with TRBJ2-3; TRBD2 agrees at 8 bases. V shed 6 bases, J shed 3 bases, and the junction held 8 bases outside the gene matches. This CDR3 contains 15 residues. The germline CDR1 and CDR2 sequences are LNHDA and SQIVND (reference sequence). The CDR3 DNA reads TGTGCCAGTAGCCCCCTCGGGGGGGGGACAGATACGCAGTATTTT. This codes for CASSPLGGGTDTQYF.

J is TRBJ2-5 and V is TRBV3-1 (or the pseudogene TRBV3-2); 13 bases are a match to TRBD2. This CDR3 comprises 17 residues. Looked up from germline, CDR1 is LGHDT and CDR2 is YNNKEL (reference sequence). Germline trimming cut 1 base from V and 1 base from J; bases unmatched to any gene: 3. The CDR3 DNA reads TGTGCCAGCAGCCAAGGCCGGACTAGCGGGGGCCAAGAGACCCAGTACTTC. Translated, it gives CASSQGRTSGGQETQYF.

The CDR3 sequence is CASSILRDRTSPLHF. The CDR3 DNA follows: TGTGCCAGCAGCATACTCCGGGACAGGACTTCACCCCTCCACTTT. The V call is TRBV6-2 or TRBV6-3, the J call TRBJ1-6, with 8 bases lining up with TRBD1. The ends lost 6 bases at V and 9 bases at J; junction bases unmatched: 10. The CDR3 is 15 amino acids. The V gene's germline CDR1 is MNHEY and CDR2 SVGEGT.

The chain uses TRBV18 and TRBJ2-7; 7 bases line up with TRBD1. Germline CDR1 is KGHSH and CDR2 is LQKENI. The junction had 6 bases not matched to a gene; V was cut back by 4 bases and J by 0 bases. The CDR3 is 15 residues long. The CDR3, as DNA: TGTGCCAGCTCACGGCAGGGACAGACCTCCTACGAGCAGTACTTC. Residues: CASSRQGQTSYEQYF.

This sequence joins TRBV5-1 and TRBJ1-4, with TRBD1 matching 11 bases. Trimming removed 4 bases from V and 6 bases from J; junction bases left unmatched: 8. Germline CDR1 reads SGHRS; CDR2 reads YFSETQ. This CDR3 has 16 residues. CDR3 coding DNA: TGCGCCAGCAGCGGCGGTAGGACAGGGGGCGATGAAAAACTGTTTTTT. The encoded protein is CASSGGRTGGDEKLFF.

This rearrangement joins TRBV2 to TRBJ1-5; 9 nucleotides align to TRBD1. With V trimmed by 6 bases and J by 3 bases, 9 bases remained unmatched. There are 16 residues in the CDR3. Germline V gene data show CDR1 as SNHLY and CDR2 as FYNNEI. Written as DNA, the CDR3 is TGTGCCAGCAGCCTCTCTGGGACAGGGCTCAATCAGCCCCAGCATTTT. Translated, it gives CASSLSGTGLNQPQHF.

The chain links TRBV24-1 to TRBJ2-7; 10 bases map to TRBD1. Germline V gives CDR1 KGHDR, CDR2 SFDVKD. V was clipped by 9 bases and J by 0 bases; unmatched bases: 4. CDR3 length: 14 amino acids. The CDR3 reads CATPTGGVSYEQYV. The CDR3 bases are TGTGCCACCCCGACAGGGGGCGTCTCCTACGAGCAGTACGTC.

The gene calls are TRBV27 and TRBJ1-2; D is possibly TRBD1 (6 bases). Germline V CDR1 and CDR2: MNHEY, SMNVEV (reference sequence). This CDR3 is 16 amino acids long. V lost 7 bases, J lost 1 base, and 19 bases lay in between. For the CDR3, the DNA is TGTGCCAGCACCCGACTGACAGGAAAAGATAACTATGGCTACACCTTC. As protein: CASTRLTGKDNYGYTF.

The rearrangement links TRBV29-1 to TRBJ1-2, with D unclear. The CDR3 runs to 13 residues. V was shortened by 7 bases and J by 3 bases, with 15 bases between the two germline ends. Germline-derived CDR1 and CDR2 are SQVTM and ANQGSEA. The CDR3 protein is CSAASGSDYGYTF. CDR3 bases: TGCAGCGCCGCCTCAGGATCTGACTATGGCTACACCTTC.

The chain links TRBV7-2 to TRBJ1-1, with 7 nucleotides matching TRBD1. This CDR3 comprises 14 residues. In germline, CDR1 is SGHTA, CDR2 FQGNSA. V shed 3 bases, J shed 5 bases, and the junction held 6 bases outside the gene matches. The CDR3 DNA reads TGTGCCAGCAGCTTGAAGGGGGCGAGAACTGAAGCTTTCTTT. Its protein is CASSLKGARTEAFF.

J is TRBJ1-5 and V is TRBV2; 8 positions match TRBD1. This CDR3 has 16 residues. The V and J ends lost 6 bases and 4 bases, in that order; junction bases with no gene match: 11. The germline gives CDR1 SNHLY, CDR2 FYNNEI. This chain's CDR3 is CASRTQRGQGNQPQHF. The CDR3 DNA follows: TGTGCCAGCAGGACCCAACGCGGACAGGGAAATCAGCCCCAGCATTTT.

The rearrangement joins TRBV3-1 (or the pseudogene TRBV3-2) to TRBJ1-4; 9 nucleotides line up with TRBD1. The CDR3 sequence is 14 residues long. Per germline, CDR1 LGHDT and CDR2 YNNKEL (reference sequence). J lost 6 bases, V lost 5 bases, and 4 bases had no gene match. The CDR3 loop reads CASSSGQGHEKLFF. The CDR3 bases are TGTGCCAGCAGCAGCGGACAGGGGCATGAAAAACTGTTTTTT.

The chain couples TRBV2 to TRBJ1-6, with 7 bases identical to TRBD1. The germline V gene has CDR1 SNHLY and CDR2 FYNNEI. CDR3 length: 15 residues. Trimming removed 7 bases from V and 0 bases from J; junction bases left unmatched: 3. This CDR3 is CASTGTDSYNSPLHF. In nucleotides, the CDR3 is TGTGCCAGCACCGGGACAGACTCCTATAATTCACCCCTCCACTTT.

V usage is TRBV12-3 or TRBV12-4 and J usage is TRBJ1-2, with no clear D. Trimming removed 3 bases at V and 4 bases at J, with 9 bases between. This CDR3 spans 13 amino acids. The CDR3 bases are TGTGCCAGCAGTTTGGGTGGCGGCTATGGCTACACCTTC. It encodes CASSLGGGYGYTF.

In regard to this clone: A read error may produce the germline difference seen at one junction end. This CDR3 is CASREGTDYGYTF. The CDR3 DNA follows: TGTGCCAGCAGGGAAGGGACAGACTATGGCTACACCTTC. The V and J genes are TRBV2 and TRBJ1-2, with 7 bases lining up with TRBD1. CDR1 is SNHLY and CDR2 is FYNNEI in the germline V gene. This CDR3 comprises 13 residues.

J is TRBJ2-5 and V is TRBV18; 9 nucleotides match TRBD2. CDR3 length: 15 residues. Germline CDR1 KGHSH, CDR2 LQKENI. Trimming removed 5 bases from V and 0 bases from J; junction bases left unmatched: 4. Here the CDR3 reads CASSGSGGNQETQYF. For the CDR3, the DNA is TGTGCCAGCTCAGGAAGCGGGGGGAACCAAGAGACCCAGTACTTC. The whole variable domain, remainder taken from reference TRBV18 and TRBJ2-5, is NAGVMQNPRHLVRRRGQEARLRCSPMKGHSHVYWYRQLPEEGLKFMVYLQKENIIDESGMPKERFSAEFPKEGPSILRIQQVVRGDSAAYFCASSGSGGNQETQYFGPGTRLLVL.